The present T cell receptor (beta chain) was sequenced within a study of beta chain features in type 1 diabetes. Study-level findings and limits: Reads derived from cDNA could over-represent cells showing high TCR expression. Comparison showed that naive, central memory and Treg TCRB repertoires appeared more similar among patients than among healthy donors. When Type 1 diabetes patients were examined, their TCRB CDR3s proved moderately but significantly shorter in all four CD4+ subsets. More deletions and fewer insertions at VDJ junctions were seen in type 1 diabetes patients.

Every isolated RNA sample was fully reverse transcribed, so sequencing captured expressed TCRB transcripts. Repertoires were generated with immunoSEQ multiplex PCR, while TCRdb's copy carries only in-frame clones and drops some. The table shows more than 300,000 clones, with over 8.5% occurring only once. This clone showed up just a few times. Antigen: not known. What was sequenced was central memory CD4+ T cells from blood. The clonotype was recovered from a man aged 25 to 45 with type 1 diabetes.

CDR3 sequence: CSAGQRGNEQYF. The CDR3 region has the DNA TGCAGCGCCGGACAGAGAGGGAACGAGCAGTACTTC. The rearrangement links TRBV29-1 to TRBJ2-7; tentative D call: TRBD1 (6 bases). V was pared by 7 bases and J by 5 bases, with 15 bases between. This CDR3 comprises 12 residues. Germline V gene sequence: CDR1 SQVTM, CDR2 ANQGSEA.